The 11 T cell receptor beta chains in this list originate from one sample, sequenced in a study of shared clonotypes between healthy human individuals. Profiling relied on immunoSEQ multiplex PCR, and the TCRdb table lists in-frame clones only, not all of them. The data show some 2,500,000 clones, 85% to 95% seen once. Sequenced input: naive CD4+ T cells from PBMCs. Sample subset: CD45RA+ positively selected. The receptor set was obtained from a man younger than 35 in good health. Some clones in this sample may be carry-over from other donors' samples.

This clone came up once. This chain uses TRBV5-6 with TRBJ1-5; no clear D gene. Looked up from germline, CDR1 is SGHDT and CDR2 is YYEEEE. Trimming cost V 6 bases and J 0 bases, with 10 bases left between them. CDR3 length: 14 residues. The CDR3 sequence is CASIKWNSNQPQHF. CDR3 in DNA: TGTGCCAGCATCAAGTGGAATAGCAATCAGCCCCAGCATTTT. Full variable domain (missing parts from reference TRBV5-6 and TRBJ1-5): DAGVTQSPTHLIKTRGQQVTLRCSPKSGHDTVSWYQQALGQGPQFIFQYYEEEERQRGNFPDRFSGHQFPNYSSELNVNALLLGDSALYLCASIKWNSNQPQHFGDGTRLSIL.

Comment on this clone: Other DNA sequences in this sample translate to the same CDR3. This chain uses TRBV5-1 with TRBJ2-7, with a possible D match to TRBD2 (6 bases). Trimming removed 0 bases at V and 0 bases at J, with 16 bases between. The CDR3 contains 17 residues. Germline loops: CDR1 SGHRS, CDR2 YFSETQ. This CDR3 reads CASSLAGSPRSSYEQYF. DNA of the CDR3: TGCGCCAGCAGCTTGGCCGGGAGCCCGAGGAGCTCCTACGAGCAGTACTTC. The whole variable domain, remainder taken from reference TRBV5-1 and TRBJ2-7, is KAGVTQTPRYLIKTRGQQVTLSCSPISGHRSVSWYQQTPGQGLQFLFEYFSETQRNKGNFPGRFSGRQFSNSRSEMNVSTLELGDSALYLCASSLAGSPRSSYEQYFGPGTRLTVT.

The CDR3 here is CASSPGGGQGGNEQFF. The CDR3 DNA reads TGTGCCAGCAGCCCGGGAGGGGGACAGGGGGGCAATGAGCAGTTCTTC. This chain uses TRBV5-4 with TRBJ2-1; 11 bases map to TRBD1. V lost 4 bases, J lost 6 bases, and 9 bases stayed unmatched. This CDR3 is 16 amino acids long. CDR1 is SGHNT, CDR2 YYREEE, per germline (reference sequence).

Points on this clone: Germline and junction disagree at one end, which may indicate a read error. This chain uses TRBV6-5 with TRBJ2-7; 8 nucleotides line up with TRBD2. CDR3 length: 15 amino acids. From germline, CDR1 is MNHEY and CDR2 SVGAGI. CDR3: CASSYQRESFYEQCF. The CDR3 DNA reads TGTGCCAGCAGTTACCAGCGGGAGTCGTTCTACGAGCAGTGCTTC.

The chain links TRBV30 to TRBJ2-1; D remains ambiguous. This CDR3 has 14 residues. Trimming shortened V by 6 bases and J by 0 bases, and 12 bases separated the two germline ends. Germline V CDR1 and CDR2: GTSNPN, SVGIG (reference sequence). CDR3 protein: CACPTPSSYNEQFF. CDR3 in DNA: TGTGCCTGCCCAACGCCTAGCTCCTACAATGAGCAGTTCTTC.

This chain joins TRBV7-7 and TRBJ2-1; 10 bases are a match to TRBD2. Trimming cost V 4 bases and J 4 bases; bases outside gene matches: 13. This CDR3 is 18 amino acids long. Germline V gives CDR1 SSHAT, CDR2 FNYEAQ (reference sequence). Here the CDR3 reads CASSSNLHPSGSYNEQFF. The DNA of the CDR3 is TGTGCCAGCAGCTCGAACCTACACCCTAGCGGGAGTTACAATGAGCAGTTCTTC.

Notes on this clone: Its ends do not fully match the called genes, so a read error is possible. This sequence joins TRBV6-5 and TRBJ2-5; 9 bases align to TRBD2. This CDR3 region has 13 residues. CDR1 is MNHEY and CDR2 is SVGAGI in the germline V gene. CDR3 nucleotide sequence: TGCCATACACGTAGCGGGGGCGTGGGGACCCAGTACTTC. This translates into CHTRSGGVGTQYF.

About this clone itself: The sample holds other DNA sequences that translate to the same CDR3. This chain joins TRBV28 and TRBJ2-5, with 8 bases fitting TRBD1. Germline values: CDR1 MDHEN, CDR2 SYDVKM. Losses at the gene ends were 5 bases for V and 1 base for J; bases not matched to a gene: 3. The CDR3 totals 14 residues. As DNA, the CDR3 is TGTGCCAGCAGTCCCCAGGGGGCCCAAGAGACCCAGTACTTC. Translating it yields CASSPQGAQETQYF.

V and J are TRBV7-9 and TRBJ2-6; D might be TRBD2 (5 bases). The length of the CDR3 is 16 residues. Germline assignment: CDR1 SEHNR and CDR2 FQNEAQ (reference sequence). V lost 3 bases, J lost 4 bases, and 13 bases lay in between. This CDR3 is CASSFPRGDGANVLTF. The CDR3 DNA reads as TGTGCCAGCAGCTTTCCCCGGGGTGACGGGGCCAACGTCCTGACTTTC.

V usage is TRBV27 and J usage is TRBJ2-7; D not certain. There are 13 residues in the CDR3. From germline, CDR1 is MNHEY and CDR2 SMNVEV (reference sequence). Trimming took 2 bases from V and 3 from J, leaving 8 bases between them. The CDR3 DNA reads as TGTGCCAGCAGTTTAATCCCTCACTACGAGCAGTACTTC. Amino acid sequence: CASSLIPHYEQYF.

The J gene is TRBJ2-7, the V gene TRBV28, with D possibly being TRBD2 (5 bases). Between the trimmed V and J ends, which lost 5 bases and 2 bases, there was a span of 16 bases. CDR1 is MDHEN, CDR2 SYDVKM, per germline. CDR3 length: 15 residues. The CDR3 is CASSASGLATYEQYF. The CDR3 DNA reads as TGTGCCAGCAGTGCCTCGGGCCTAGCCACCTACGAGCAGTACTTC.